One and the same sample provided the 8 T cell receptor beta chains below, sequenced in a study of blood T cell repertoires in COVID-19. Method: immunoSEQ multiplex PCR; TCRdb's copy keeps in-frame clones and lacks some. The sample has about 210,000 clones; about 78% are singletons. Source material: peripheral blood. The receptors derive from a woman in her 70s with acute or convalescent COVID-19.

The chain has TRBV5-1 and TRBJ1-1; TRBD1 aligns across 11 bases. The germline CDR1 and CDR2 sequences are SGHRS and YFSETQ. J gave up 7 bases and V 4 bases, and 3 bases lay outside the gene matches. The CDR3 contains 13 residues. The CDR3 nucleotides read TGCGCCAGCAGCCCCGGGACAGGGGGTGAAGCTTTCTTT. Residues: CASSPGTGGEAFF.

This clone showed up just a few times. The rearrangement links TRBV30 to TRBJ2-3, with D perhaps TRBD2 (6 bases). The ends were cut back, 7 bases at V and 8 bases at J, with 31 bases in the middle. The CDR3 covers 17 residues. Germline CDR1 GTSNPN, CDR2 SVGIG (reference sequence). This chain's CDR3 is CAFAHFLATRPGGTQYF. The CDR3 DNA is TGTGCCTTCGCGCATTTTCTAGCGACCCGGCCCGGGGGTACGCAGTATTTT. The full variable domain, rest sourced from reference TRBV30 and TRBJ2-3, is SQTIHQWPATLVQPVGSPLSLECTVEGTSNPNLYWYRQAAGRGLQLLFYSVGIGQISSEVPQNLSASRPQDRQFILSSKKLLLSDSGFYLCAFAHFLATRPGGTQYFGPGTRLTVL.

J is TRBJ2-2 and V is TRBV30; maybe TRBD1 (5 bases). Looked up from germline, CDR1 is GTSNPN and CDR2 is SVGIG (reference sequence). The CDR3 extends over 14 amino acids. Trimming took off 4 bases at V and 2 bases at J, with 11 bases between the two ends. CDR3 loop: CAWKGVTNTGELFF. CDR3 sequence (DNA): TGTGCCTGGAAAGGGGTAACTAACACCGGGGAGCTGTTTTTT.

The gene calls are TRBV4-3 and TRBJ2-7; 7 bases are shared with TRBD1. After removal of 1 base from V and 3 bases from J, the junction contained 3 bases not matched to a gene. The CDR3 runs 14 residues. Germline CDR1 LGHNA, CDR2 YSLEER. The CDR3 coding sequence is TGCGCCAGCAGCCAAGCCCACAGGGGCTACGAGCAGTACTTC. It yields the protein CASSQAHRGYEQYF.

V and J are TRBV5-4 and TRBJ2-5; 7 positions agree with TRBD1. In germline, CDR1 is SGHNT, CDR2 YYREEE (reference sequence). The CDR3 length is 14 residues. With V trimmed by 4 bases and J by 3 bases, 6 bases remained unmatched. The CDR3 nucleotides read TGTGCCAGCAGCATACCTACAGGGGAAGAGACCCAGTACTTC. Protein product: CASSIPTGEETQYF.

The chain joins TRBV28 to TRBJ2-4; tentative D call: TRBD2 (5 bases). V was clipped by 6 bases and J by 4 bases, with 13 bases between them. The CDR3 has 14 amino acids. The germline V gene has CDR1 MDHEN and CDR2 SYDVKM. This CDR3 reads CASRSGGGKNIQYF. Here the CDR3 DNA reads TGTGCCAGCAGAAGCGGAGGCGGGAAAAACATTCAGTACTTC.

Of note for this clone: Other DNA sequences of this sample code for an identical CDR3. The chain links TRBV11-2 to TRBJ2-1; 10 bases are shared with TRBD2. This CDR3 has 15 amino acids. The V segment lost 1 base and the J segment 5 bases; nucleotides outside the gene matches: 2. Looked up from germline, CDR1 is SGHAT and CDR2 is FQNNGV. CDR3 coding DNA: TGTGCCAGCAGCTTAGTAGCGGGGGGACACAATGAGCAGTTCTTC. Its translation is CASSLVAGGHNEQFF. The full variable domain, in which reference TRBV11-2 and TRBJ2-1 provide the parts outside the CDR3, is EAGVAQSPRYKIIEKRQSVAFWCNPISGHATLYWYQQILGQGPKLLIQFQNNGVVDDSQLPKDRFSAERLKGVDSTLKIQPAKLEDSAVYLCASSLVAGGHNEQFFGPGTRLTVL.

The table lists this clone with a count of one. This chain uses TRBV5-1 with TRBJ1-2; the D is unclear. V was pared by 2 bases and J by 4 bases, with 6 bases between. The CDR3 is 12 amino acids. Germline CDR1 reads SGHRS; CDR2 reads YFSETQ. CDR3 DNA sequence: TGCGCCAGCAGCTTTTCGGGCTATGGCTACACCTTC. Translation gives CASSFSGYGYTF.